This TCR beta chain appears in the sequencing data of a study of radiotherapy plus CTLA-4 blockade in lung cancer. Findings and caveats of the study: Interferon-beta, together with early blood T cell clone dynamics, reportedly best predicted response. The study found tumor-derived TCR clones expanded in blood after radiotherapy plus ipilimumab.

Repertoires were generated with immunoSEQ multiplex PCR, while TCRdb's copy carries only in-frame clones and drops some. The sample lists 100,000 to 150,000 clones, approximately 90% occurring once. Inclusive of both ends, the CDR3 amounts to 13 amino acids. Germline V gene lookup returns CDR1 SGDLS and CDR2 YYNGEE. Alongside CTLA-4 blockade with ipilimumab, patients with chemo-refractory metastatic non-small-cell lung cancer received focal radiation. Comment on this clone: Its specificity is not known. The limits of the CDR3 on the DNA are not certain, so only TCRdb's listed CDR3 is given.

Sequenced material: peripheral blood, taken from a patient treated with radiotherapy plus ipilimumab. The rearrangement uses TRBV9 and TRBJ1-1. The sequence was collected from a human donor with non-small cell lung cancer that progressed on radiotherapy plus ipilimumab. This chain's CDR3 is CASSVGDGTEALF.